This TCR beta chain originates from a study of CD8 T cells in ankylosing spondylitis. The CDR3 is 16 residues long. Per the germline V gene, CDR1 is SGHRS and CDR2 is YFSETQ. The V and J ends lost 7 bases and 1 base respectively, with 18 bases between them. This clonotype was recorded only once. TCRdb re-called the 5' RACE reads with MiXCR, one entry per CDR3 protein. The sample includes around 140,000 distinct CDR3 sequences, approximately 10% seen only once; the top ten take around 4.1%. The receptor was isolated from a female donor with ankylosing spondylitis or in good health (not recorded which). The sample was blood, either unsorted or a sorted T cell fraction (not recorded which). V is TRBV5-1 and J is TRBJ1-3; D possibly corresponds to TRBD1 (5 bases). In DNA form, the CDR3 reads TGCGCCAGCGGCTGGACCTATAGGGGATCTGGAAACACCATATATTTT. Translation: CASGWTYRGSGNTIYF.